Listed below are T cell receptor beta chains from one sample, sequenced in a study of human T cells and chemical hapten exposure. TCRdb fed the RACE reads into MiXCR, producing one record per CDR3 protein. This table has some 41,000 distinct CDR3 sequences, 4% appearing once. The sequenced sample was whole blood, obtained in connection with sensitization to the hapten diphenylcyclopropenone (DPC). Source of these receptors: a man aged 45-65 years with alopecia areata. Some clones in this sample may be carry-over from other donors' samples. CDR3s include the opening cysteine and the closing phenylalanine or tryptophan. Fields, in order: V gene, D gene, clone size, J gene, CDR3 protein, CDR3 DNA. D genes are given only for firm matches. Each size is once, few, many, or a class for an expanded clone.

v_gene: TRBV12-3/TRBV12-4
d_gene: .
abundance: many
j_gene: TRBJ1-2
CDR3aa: CASSLGTASIGYTF
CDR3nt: TGTGCCAGCAGTTTAGGGACAGCAAGTATTGGCTACACCTTC

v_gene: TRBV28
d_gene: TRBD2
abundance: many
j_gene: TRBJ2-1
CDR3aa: CASTTSGAYNEQFF
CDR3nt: TGTGCCAGCACTACTAGCGGGGCATACAATGAGCAGTTCTTC

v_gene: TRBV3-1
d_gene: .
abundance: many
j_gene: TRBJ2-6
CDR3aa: CASSLLGGGANVLTF
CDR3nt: TGTGCCAGCAGCCTACTAGGTGGTGGGGCCAACGTCCTGACTTTC

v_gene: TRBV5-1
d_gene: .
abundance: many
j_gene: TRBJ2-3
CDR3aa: CASSYLLQGSRPYPSPDTQYF
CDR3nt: TGCGCCAGCAGCTACCTTCTTCAGGGAAGCCGACCATACCCTAGTCCAGATACGCAGTATTTT

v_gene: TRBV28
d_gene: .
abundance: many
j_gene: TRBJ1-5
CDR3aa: CASTKEDQPQHF
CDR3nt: TGTGCCAGCACCAAGGAGGATCAGCCCCAGCATTTT

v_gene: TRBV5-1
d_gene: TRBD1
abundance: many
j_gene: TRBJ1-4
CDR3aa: CASRQGQGVAEKLFF
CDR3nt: TGCGCCAGCAGACAGGGACAGGGAGTCGCTGAAAAACTGTTTTTT

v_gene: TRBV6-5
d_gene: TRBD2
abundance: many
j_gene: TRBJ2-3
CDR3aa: CASSYSMGRRENTQYF
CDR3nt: TGTGCCAGCAGTTACTCGATGGGTAGGCGGGAGAATACGCAGTATTTT

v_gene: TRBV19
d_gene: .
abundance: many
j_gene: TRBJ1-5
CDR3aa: CATQAQFSNQPQHF
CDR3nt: TGTGCCACTCAGGCACAGTTTAGCAATCAGCCCCAGCATTTT

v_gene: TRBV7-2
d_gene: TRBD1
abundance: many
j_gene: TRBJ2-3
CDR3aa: CASSPTGGADTQYF
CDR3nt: TGTGCCAGCAGCCCGACAGGGGGCGCAGATACGCAGTATTTT

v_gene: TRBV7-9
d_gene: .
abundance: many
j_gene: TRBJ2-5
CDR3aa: CASSLDTLPGETQYF
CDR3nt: TGTGCCAGCAGCTTAGATACCCTGCCGGGAGAGACCCAGTACTTC

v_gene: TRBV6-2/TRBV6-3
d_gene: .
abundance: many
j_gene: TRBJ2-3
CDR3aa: CASSTSATTDTQYF
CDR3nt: TGTGCCAGCAGTACTTCAGCCACCACAGATACGCAGTATTTT

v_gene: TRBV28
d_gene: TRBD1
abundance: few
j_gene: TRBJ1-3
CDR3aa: CASSAEDRGNTIYF
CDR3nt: TGTGCCAGCAGTGCCGAGGACAGGGGAAACACCATATATTTT

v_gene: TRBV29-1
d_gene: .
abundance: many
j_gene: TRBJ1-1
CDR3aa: CSVDRGTEAFF
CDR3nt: TGCAGCGTTGACCGCGGCACTGAAGCTTTCTTT

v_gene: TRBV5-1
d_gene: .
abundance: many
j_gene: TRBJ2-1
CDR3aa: CASSRGDSRSDEQFF
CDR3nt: TGCGCCAGCAGTCGCGGGGACAGCAGAAGCGATGAGCAGTTCTTC

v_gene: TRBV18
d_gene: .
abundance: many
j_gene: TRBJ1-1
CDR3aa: CASSPPSDGGTEAFF
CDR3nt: TGTGCCAGCTCACCACCGTCCGACGGGGGCACTGAAGCTTTCTTT

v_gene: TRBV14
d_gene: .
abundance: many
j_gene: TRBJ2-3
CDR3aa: CASSQAFTDTQYF
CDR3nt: TGTGCCAGCAGCCAAGCCTTCACAGATACGCAGTATTTT

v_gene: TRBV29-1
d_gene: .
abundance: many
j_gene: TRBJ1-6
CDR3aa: CSVSDSNSPLHF
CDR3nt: TGCAGCGTTTCAGACAGTAATTCACCCCTCCACTTT

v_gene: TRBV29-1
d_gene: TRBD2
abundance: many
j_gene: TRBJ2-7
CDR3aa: CSVVTSGRNEQYF
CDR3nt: TGCAGCGTCGTGACTAGCGGGAGGAACGAGCAGTACTTC